Each of the 3 T cell receptor beta chains below was sequenced from the same sample in a study of monozygotic twins with cystic fibrosis. Only in-frame clones appear in the TCRdb table, and some are missing; sequencing was by immunoSEQ multiplex PCR. There are about 29,000 clones in the sample; about 82% occur only once, and 0.7% to 0.9% lies in the top ten. The specimen sequenced was blood. These receptors all stem from a girl aged 2-15 years with cystic fibrosis.

The CDR3 coding sequence is TGCGCCAGCAGCTTGACTAGCGGGAGTTTCGTCAATGAGCAGTTCTTC. It yields the protein CASSLTSGSFVNEQFF. This chain connects TRBV5-1 to TRBJ2-1; 11 bases are shared with TRBD2. From germline, CDR1 is SGHRS and CDR2 YFSETQ. V was clipped by 1 base and J by 6 bases; unmatched bases: 6. The CDR3 contains 16 residues.

V is TRBV29-1 and J is TRBJ2-5; 11 bases match TRBD2. Germline V gene lookup returns CDR1 SQVTM and CDR2 ANQGSEA. V gave up 6 bases and J gave up 0 bases; unmatched junction bases: 15. The CDR3 runs 18 residues. The CDR3 loop is CSVARSFRLAGYQETQYF. DNA of the CDR3: TGCAGCGTCGCCCGGAGCTTCAGACTAGCGGGGTACCAAGAGACCCAGTACTTC.

This rearrangement joins TRBV5-1 to TRBJ2-3; D unclear. Germline V gives CDR1 SGHRS, CDR2 YFSETQ. V lost 0 bases, J lost 1 base, and 3 bases lay in between. This CDR3 is built from 13 residues. The CDR3 bases are TGCGCCAGCAGCTTGGTCGGCACAGATACGCAGTATTTT. As protein: CASSLVGTDTQYF.